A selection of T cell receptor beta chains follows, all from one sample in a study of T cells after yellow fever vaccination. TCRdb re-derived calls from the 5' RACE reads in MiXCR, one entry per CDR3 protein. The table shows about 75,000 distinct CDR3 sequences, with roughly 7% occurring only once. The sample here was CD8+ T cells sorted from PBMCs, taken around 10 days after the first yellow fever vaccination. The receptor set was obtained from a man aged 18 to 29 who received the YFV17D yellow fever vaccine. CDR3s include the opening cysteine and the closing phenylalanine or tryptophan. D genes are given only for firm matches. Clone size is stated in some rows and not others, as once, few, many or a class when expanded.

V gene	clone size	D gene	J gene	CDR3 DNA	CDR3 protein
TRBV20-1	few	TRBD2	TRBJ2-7	TGCAGTGCTAGAGACATAGCGGGGCTTAGCTCCTACGAGCAGTACTTC	CSARDIAGLSSYEQYF
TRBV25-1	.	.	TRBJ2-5	TGTGCCAGCAGTGGAGGGAGCGATCAAGAGACCCAGTACTTC	CASSGGSDQETQYF
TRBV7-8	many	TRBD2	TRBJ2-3	TGTGCCAGCAGCTTCCTGACGCGGGGGAGCACAGATACGCAGTATTTT	CASSFLTRGSTDTQYF
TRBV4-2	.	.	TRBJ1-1	TGTGCCATGGGCTCTGGGCCCCCCGGGGGCACTGAAGCTTTCTTT	CAMGSGPPGGTEAFF
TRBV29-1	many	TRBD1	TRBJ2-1	TGCAGCGTAACCGGGACAGGGGATGAGCAGTTCTTC	CSVTGTGDEQFF
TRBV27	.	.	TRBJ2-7	TGTGCCAGCAGTCCCTTAGCTCCTAGGGGCGAGCAGTACTTC	CASSPLAPRGEQYF
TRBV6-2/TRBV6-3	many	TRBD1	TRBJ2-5	TGTGCCAGCAGTAAAACAGGGGCCGGGGAGACCCAGTACTTC	CASSKTGAGETQYF
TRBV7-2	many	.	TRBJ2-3	TGTGCCAGCAGGATGGGACCCCGCCCTAGCACAGATACGCAGTATTTT	CASRMGPRPSTDTQYF
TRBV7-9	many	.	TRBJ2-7	TGTGCCAGCAGCCCGGACACCGTACTTGACGAGCAGTACTTC	CASSPDTVLDEQYF
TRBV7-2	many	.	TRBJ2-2	TGTGCCAGCAGAGTACTTAGCGGAGACACCGGGGAGCTGTTTTTT	CASRVLSGDTGELFF
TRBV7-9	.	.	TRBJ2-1	TGTGCCAGCAGCTTAGTGCCTGGGTACAATGAGCAGTTCTTC	CASSLVPGYNEQFF
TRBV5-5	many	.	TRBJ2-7	TGTGCCAGCAGCTTACGGGCAGGGTCAGGCGAGCAGTACTTC	CASSLRAGSGEQYF
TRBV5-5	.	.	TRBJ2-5	TGTGCCAGCAGCCCGGGGACTCTCCGAGAGACCCAGTACTTC	CASSPGTLRETQYF
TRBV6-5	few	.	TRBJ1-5	TGTGCCAGCAGTTACTCGAACACCAATCAGCCCCAGCATTTT	CASSYSNTNQPQHF
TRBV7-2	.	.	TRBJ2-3	TGTGCCAGCAGCTTAGTTTCCGATACGCAGTATTTT	CASSLVSDTQYF
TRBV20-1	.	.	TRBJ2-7	TGCAGTGCTAGAGATCGGGGGCAGGGGCAGTACTTC	CSARDRGQGQYF
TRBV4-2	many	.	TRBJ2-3	TGTGCCAGCAGCCAAGACGCGCGTGGCCTTTACACCACAGATACGCAGTATTTT	CASSQDARGLYTTDTQYF
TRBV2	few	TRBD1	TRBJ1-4	TGTGCCAGCAGATCGGGACAGGGCGGTGAAAAACTGTTTTTT	CASRSGQGGEKLFF
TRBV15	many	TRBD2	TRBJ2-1	TGTGCCACCAGCAGAGTCAGCGGGGGGGCACGGGAGCAGTTCTTC	CATSRVSGGAREQFF
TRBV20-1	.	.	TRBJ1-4	TGCAGTGCTAGAGTGGCAGGCACTTATGAAAAACTGTTTTTT	CSARVAGTYEKLFF
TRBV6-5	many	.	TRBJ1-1	TGTGCCAGCAGTTACTCGATACTGATGAACACTGAAGCTTTCTTT	CASSYSILMNTEAFF
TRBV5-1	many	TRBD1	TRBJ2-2	TGCGCCAGCACCCCCCTCCGGGACAGGGTCTCCGGGGAGCTGTTTTTT	CASTPLRDRVSGELFF
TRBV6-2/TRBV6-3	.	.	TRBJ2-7	TGTGCCAGCAGTCTCACATGGACCTACGAGCAGTACTTC	CASSLTWTYEQYF
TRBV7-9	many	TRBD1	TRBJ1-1	TGTGCCAGCAGCTCCGACAGGGTTTCGAACACTGAAGCTTTCTTT	CASSSDRVSNTEAFF
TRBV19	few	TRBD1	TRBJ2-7	TGTGCCAGTAGTGCCCGGACAGGCTACGAGCAGTACTTC	CASSARTGYEQYF
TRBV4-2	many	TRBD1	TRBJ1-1	TGTGCCAGCAGACCGAGGACAGGGGAAGGCACTGAAGCTTTCTTT	CASRPRTGEGTEAFF
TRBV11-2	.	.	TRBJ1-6	TGTGCCAGCAGCTTAGCTCTGGGGGCGGCACCCCTCCACTTT	CASSLALGAAPLHF
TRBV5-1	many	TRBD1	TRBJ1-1	TGCGCCAGCAGCTGGGACAGCATGAACACTGAAGCTTTCTTT	CASSWDSMNTEAFF
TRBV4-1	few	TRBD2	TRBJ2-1	TGCGCCAGCAGCGGGACTAGCGGGGGGGGCTACAATGAGCAGTTCTTC	CASSGTSGGGYNEQFF
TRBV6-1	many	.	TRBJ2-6	TGTGCCAGCAAACCCTCTGGGGCCAACGTCCTGACTTTC	CASKPSGANVLTF
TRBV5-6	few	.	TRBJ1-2	TGTGCCAGCAGCTTCCGGCAGGCTCCTAACTATGGCTACACCTTC	CASSFRQAPNYGYTF
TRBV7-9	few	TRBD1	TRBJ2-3	TGTGCCAGCAGCTTGGGACAGGGTTCAACAGATACGCAGTATTTT	CASSLGQGSTDTQYF
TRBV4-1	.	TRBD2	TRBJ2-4	TGCGCCAGCAGCCAAGGAGCACCCGGGACTAGCGCGTTTTTGGACATTCAGTACTTC	CASSQGAPGTSAFLDIQYF
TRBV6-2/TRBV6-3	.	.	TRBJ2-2	TGTGCCAGCAGTTACTCGAGCAGGGTGGCGAAGGACGGGGAGCTGTTTTTT	CASSYSSRVAKDGELFF
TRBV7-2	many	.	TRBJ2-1	TGTGCCAGCAGCTATAAATCCGGGTTCCGGGAGCAGTTCTTC	CASSYKSGFREQFF
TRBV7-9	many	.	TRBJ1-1	TGTGCCAGCAGCTCCCACAGGGTCGGCACTGAAGCTTTCTTT	CASSSHRVGTEAFF
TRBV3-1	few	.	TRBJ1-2	TGTGCCAGCAGCCAAGTTCGCCACCCTTCTAACTATGGCTACACCTTC	CASSQVRHPSNYGYTF
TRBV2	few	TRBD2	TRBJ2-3	TGTGCCAGCACCCCCCCTGGGGCGGGGGGGCGGGATACGCAGTATTTT	CASTPPGAGGRDTQYF
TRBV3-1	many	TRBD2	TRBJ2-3	TGTGCCAGCAGCCGATCGGGGGGTAGCACAGATACGCAGTATTTT	CASSRSGGSTDTQYF
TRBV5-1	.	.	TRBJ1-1	TGCGCCAGCAGCTTGGAGTGGGGGAACACTGAAGCTTTCTTT	CASSLEWGNTEAFF
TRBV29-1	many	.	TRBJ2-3	TGCAGCGTTGGACAGCCACTACAGAATTTT	CSVGQPLQNF
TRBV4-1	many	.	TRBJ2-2	TGCGCCAGCAGCCAAGAAGGAAGCGGACAGCTAACCGGGGAGCTGTTTTTT	CASSQEGSGQLTGELFF
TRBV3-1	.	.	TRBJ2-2	TGTGCCAGCAGCCAAGAACCGACTACGTATACGGGCACCGGGGAGCTGTTTTTT	CASSQEPTTYTGTGELFF
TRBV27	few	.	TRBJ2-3	TGTGCCAGCAGTTTTAAAGCCGTTGGAACAGATACGCAGTATTTT	CASSFKAVGTDTQYF
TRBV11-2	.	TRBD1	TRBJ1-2	TGTGCCAGCAGCTTAGGGACAGGGCATGGCTACACCTTC	CASSLGTGHGYTF
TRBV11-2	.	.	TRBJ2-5	TGTGCCAGCAGCCTAATAAGGGGGCAAGAGACCCAGTACTTC	CASSLIRGQETQYF
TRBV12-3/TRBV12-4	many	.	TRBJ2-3	TGTGCCAGCAGTTTAGCGTATTTAGAATCGGAGGGAGATACGCAGTATTTT	CASSLAYLESEGDTQYF
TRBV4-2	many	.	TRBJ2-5	TGTGCCAGCAGCCAAGAGGGGGCAGCGGAGACCCAGTACTTC	CASSQEGAAETQYF
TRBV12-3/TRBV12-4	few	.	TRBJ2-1	TGTGCCAGCAGTCCCGGGCTTAACAATGAGCAGTTCTTC	CASSPGLNNEQFF
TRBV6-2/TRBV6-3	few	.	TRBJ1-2	TGTGCCAGCAGTTACCCTGGGATGGCAGACGGCTACACCTTC	CASSYPGMADGYTF
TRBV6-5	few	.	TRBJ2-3	TGTGCCAGCAGTTATGGGGGGGGCTATCAAGATACGCAGTATTTT	CASSYGGGYQDTQYF
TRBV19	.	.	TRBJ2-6	TGTGCCAGCAACTCTGGGGCCAACGTCCTGACTTTC	CASNSGANVLTF
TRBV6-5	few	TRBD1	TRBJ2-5	TGTGCCAGCAGTTACTCGACCGGGACAGGGGGGACCCAGTACTTC	CASSYSTGTGGTQYF
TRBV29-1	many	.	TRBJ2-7	TGCAGCGTTGAAGGGACCGGTCTCCTCAAGTACTTC	CSVEGTGLLKYF